The 15 T cell receptor beta chains below come from one sample, sequenced in a study of blood T cells in healthy people across ages. PCR was performed a second time for 7 to 11 cycles using a sample-barcoded 5' primer and a J-beta primer mix. Via MiXCR, TCRdb re-called the 5' RACE reads, giving one row per CDR3 protein. The repertoire consists of under 800,000 distinct CDR3 sequences, with approximately 39% occurring once and the leading ten covering around 20%. Input material: blood. The receptors derive from a woman aged 60-75 years in good health.

The V call is TRBV4-2, the J call TRBJ2-1, with D possibly being TRBD2 (5 bases). The CDR3 sequence is 13 residues long. Between the trimmed V and J ends, which lost 0 bases and 9 bases, there was a span of 9 bases. The V gene's germline CDR1 is LGHNA and CDR2 YNFKEQ. The CDR3 spells CASSQERRTEQFF. Written as DNA, the CDR3 is TGTGCCAGCAGCCAAGAAAGGAGGACTGAGCAGTTCTTC.

This clonotype has more than one count but fewer than ten. Written as DNA, the CDR3 is TGCGCCAGCAGCCCCTGGATTGGTCCTAGCGGAAGGGGTGAGCAGTTCTTC. This sequence encodes CASSPWIGPSGRGEQFF. V gene TRBV5-1 combines with J gene TRBJ2-1; 7 bases match TRBD2. This CDR3 spans 17 amino acids. V shed 4 bases and J 9 bases; nucleotides not matched to a gene: 19. CDR1 SGHRS and CDR2 YFSETQ come from the germline V gene. The complete variable domain, with remaining parts taken from reference TRBV5-1 and TRBJ2-1, reads KAGVTQTPRYLIKTRGQQVTLSCSPISGHRSVSWYQQTPGQGLQFLFEYFSETQRNKGNFPGRFSGRQFSNSRSEMNVSTLELGDSALYLCASSPWIGPSGRGEQFFGPGTRLTVL.

V gene TRBV20-1 combines with J gene TRBJ2-1, with TRBD1 identical over 10 bases. The CDR3 totals 12 residues. V was clipped by 0 bases and J by 15 bases; unmatched bases: 5. Germline lookup yields CDR1 DFQATT and CDR2 SNEGSKA (reference sequence). CDR3 DNA: TGCAGTGCTAGAGATTCGGGACAGGGGTCGTTCTTC. Translating it yields CSARDSGQGSFF.

The chain joins TRBV27 to TRBJ2-3; D unclear. Germline assignment: CDR1 MNHEY and CDR2 SMNVEV (reference sequence). The CDR3 sequence is 12 residues long. V was cut by 7 bases and J by 5 bases, with 10 bases left in between. CDR3 sequence (DNA): TGTGCCAGCATGGGATCAGTAGATACGCAGTATTTT. Residues: CASMGSVDTQYF.

Regarding this clonotype: A much larger clone is a single base away; this may be a read error. J is TRBJ2-7 and V is TRBV4-1, with D possibly TRBD2 on 6 matching bases. The CDR3 is 16 amino acids. Trimming pared 2 bases from V and 3 bases from J, leaving 17 bases between. Germline values: CDR1 MGHRA, CDR2 YSYEKL. The CDR3 protein is CASSQQPGRDGYEQYF. The CDR3 DNA is TGCGCCAGCAGCCAACAACCGGGGCGGGACGGCTACGAGCAGTACTTC.

V and J are TRBV12-3 or TRBV12-4 and TRBJ1-1, with 9 bases aligning to TRBD1. The CDR3 is made up of 13 amino acids. Losses at the gene ends were 4 bases for V and 11 bases for J; bases not matched to a gene: 8. For the CDR3, the DNA is TGTGCCAGCAGTTCGGGACAGGGACGGGCGGCTTTCTTT. It is translated as CASSSGQGRAAFF.

This clonotype appeared a few times. This chain uses TRBV5-1 with TRBJ2-2; tentative D call: TRBD1 (6 bases). CDR3 length equals 15 residues. The V gene's germline CDR1 is SGHRS and CDR2 YFSETQ. V was cut by 4 bases and J by 5 bases, with 15 bases left in between. The CDR3 region is CASSHGGLGTGELFF. The CDR3 DNA reads TGCGCCAGCAGCCATGGGGGCCTTGGGACCGGGGAGCTGTTTTTT.

This clonotype has more than one count but fewer than ten. The chain employs TRBV10-3 and TRBJ2-3; the D gene is possibly TRBD1 (6 bases). Germline CDR1 reads ENHRY; CDR2 reads SYGVKD. The CDR3 sequence is 12 residues long. V was clipped by 6 bases and J by 8 bases, with 12 bases between them. The CDR3 sequence: CAIRQQGSTQYF. The DNA of the CDR3 is TGTGCCATCAGGCAACAGGGTAGTACGCAGTATTTT.

V usage is TRBV12-3 or TRBV12-4 and J usage is TRBJ1-4, with 7 bases fitting TRBD1. V gave up 5 bases and J gave up 8 bases; unmatched junction bases: 14. This CDR3 has 16 residues. CDR3 loop: CASSLRQGGTKEKLFF. CDR3 DNA: TGTGCCAGCAGTCTCAGACAGGGAGGGACCAAGGAAAAACTGTTTTTT.

This clonotype was observed a few times. The V gene is TRBV24-1, the J gene TRBJ2-5, with D possibly being TRBD2 (6 bases). CDR3 length equals 14 residues. V gave up 9 bases and J gave up 5 bases, with 18 bases separating them. Looked up from germline, CDR1 is KGHDR and CDR2 is SFDVKD. The CDR3 protein is CATSPSGLAETQYF. In nucleotides, the CDR3 is TGTGCCACCTCCCCCAGCGGGTTAGCTGAGACCCAGTACTTC.

The chain carries TRBV4-2 and TRBJ2-4, with TRBD2 matching 8 bases. The closer fit of TRBJ2-7 to the DNA end suggests the J call may be wrong. This CDR3 has 16 amino acids. Looked up from germline, CDR1 is LGHNA and CDR2 is YNFKEQ. This CDR3 reads CASSQGRTSLSYEQYF. The CDR3 DNA reads TGTGCCAGCAGCCAGGGGCGGACTAGCCTTTCCTACGAGCAGTACTTC.

This rearrangement joins TRBV4-2 to TRBJ1-5, with 7 bases aligning to TRBD1. Losses at the gene ends were 3 bases for V and 5 bases for J; bases not matched to a gene: 4. The CDR3 contains 14 residues. Germline assignment: CDR1 LGHNA and CDR2 YNFKEQ. This CDR3 is CASSHETGYQPQHF. The CDR3 nucleotides read TGTGCCAGCAGCCATGAGACAGGGTATCAGCCCCAGCATTTT.

Turning to this clonotype: This may stem from a read error, because a much larger clone lies one nucleotide away. This rearrangement joins TRBV6-2 or TRBV6-3 to TRBJ2-1; no reliable D call. The J call may be faulty, since TRBJ2-7 better matches the DNA end. CDR3 length: 13 amino acids. CDR1 is MNHEY and CDR2 is SVGEGT in the germline V gene. CDR3 residues: CASSPNELNEQYF. CDR3 DNA: TGTGCCAGCAGTCCTAACGAATTAAATGAGCAGTACTTC.

A single count supports this clonotype. The chain is built from TRBV20-1 and TRBJ1-5; D is unresolved. V was trimmed by 5 bases and J by 2 bases, leaving 7 bases between them. The CDR3 is 12 amino acids. Germline values: CDR1 DFQATT, CDR2 SNEGSKA (reference sequence). The CDR3 DNA follows: TGCAGTGCTCAACGGGGCAATCAGCCCCAGCATTTT. It is translated as CSAQRGNQPQHF.

This clonotype was observed a handful of times. This chain links TRBV12-3 or TRBV12-4 with TRBJ2-5; no clear D. The J call is uncertain, as TRBJ2-7 better fits the DNA end. The CDR3 spans 14 residues. The CDR3 spells CASSLSQLPHEQYF. The CDR3 coding sequence is TGTGCCAGCAGTTTGAGTCAGCTCCCCCACGAGCAGTACTTC.